This TCR beta chain was obtained from a study of OX40 agonist ivuxolimab in advanced cancers. Study-level information: People in dose escalation had one of these cancers: hepatocellular carcinoma, melanoma, renal cell or head and neck cancer. Antecedent anti-PD-1, anti-PD-L1 or anti-CTLA-4 therapy was permissible, with around 40% having received some. Study-level results: CD4+ and CD8+ T cells in blood underwent clonal expansion by week 6 at 0.1 to 3.0 mg/kg. The authors did not determine the antigen specificity of the expanded peripheral T cells.

Sequenced by immunoSEQ multiplex PCR; TCRdb stores in-frame clones only, minus some. The sample lists roughly 90,000 clones; around 90% were seen once. As for this clone: Antigen specificity is unknown.

The V segment lost 5 bases and the J segment 8 bases; nucleotides outside the gene matches: 13. Germline loops: CDR1 MDHEN, CDR2 SYDVKM. The CDR3 spans 16 residues. The sequencing used CD4+ or CD8+ T cells sorted from blood, collected in a trial of the OX40 agonist ivuxolimab. This chain links TRBV28 with TRBJ2-1; TRBD2 matches at 9 bases. The sequence derives from an adult with an advanced solid tumor such as melanoma, head and neck, liver or kidney cancer. CDR3 residues: CASSTPIAGASYEQFF. The DNA for the CDR3 is TGTGCCAGCAGTACCCCAATAGCGGGGGCGTCCTATGAGCAGTTCTTC.